The clone carrying this T cell receptor beta chain has just one count. This CDR3 comprises 15 residues. Per the germline V gene, CDR1 is SGHRS and CDR2 is YFSETQ. The ends were cut back, 0 bases at V and 4 bases at J, with 13 bases in the middle. The data stem from a study of blood T cell repertoires in COVID-19. Study at large: COVID-19 samples, acute and convalescent, were from the United States, Italy and Spain.

Only in-frame clones appear in the TCRdb table, and some are missing; sequencing was by immunoSEQ multiplex PCR. The data hold a few hundred thousand clones, with roughly 80% observed a single time. Across about two dozen US areas, participants ranged in age from 18 to 89 years. A COVID-19 case had been met by exposed participants during the 2 weeks before study entry. The clonotype comes from a man between 40 and 49 years old who had been exposed to COVID-19. This chain links TRBV5-1 with TRBJ1-1, with D tentatively TRBD1 (5 bases). Sample: PBMCs or T cells enriched from blood (not recorded which). DNA of the CDR3: TGCGCCAGCAGCTTGGCTGGGCAAAGGGGCACTGAAGCTTTCTTT. It yields the protein CASSLAGQRGTEAFF.